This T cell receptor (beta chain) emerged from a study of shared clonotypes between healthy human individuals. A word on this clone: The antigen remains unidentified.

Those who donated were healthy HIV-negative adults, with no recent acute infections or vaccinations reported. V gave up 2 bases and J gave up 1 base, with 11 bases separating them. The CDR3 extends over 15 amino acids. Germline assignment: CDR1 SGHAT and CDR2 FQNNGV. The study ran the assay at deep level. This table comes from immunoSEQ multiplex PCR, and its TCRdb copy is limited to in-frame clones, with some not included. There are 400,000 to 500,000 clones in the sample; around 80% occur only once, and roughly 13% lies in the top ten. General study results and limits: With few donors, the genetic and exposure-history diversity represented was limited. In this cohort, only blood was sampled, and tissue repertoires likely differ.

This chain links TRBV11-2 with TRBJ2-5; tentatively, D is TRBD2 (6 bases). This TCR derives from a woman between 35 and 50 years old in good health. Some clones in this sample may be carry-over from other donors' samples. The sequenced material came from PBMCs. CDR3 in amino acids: CASSLKWGVQETQYF. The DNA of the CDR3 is TGTGCCAGCAGCTTAAAATGGGGGGTCCAAGAGACCCAGTACTTC.